The 18 T cell receptor beta chains below all came from one sample that was sequenced in a study of shared T cell receptors in the human thymus. Repertoires were generated with immunoSEQ multiplex PCR, while TCRdb's copy carries only in-frame clones and drops some. The sample yields 700,000 or so clones, approximately 85% seen once. A further study also used this sample, focusing on human thymus T cells.

Sequencing input: thymocytes. The receptors stem from a girl less than two years old with a congenital heart defect.

The chain carries TRBV27 and TRBJ1-3, with TRBD1 matching 12 bases. After removal of 0 bases from V and 3 bases from J, the junction contained 3 bases not matched to a gene. CDR3 length: 17 amino acids. Per the germline V gene, CDR1 is MNHEY and CDR2 is SMNVEV (reference sequence). CDR3 amino acids: CASSLSGQGAYGNTIYF. CDR3 DNA sequence: TGTGCCAGCAGTTTATCGGGACAGGGGGCGTATGGAAACACCATATATTTT.

The chain employs TRBV7-9 and TRBJ2-7; 8 bases are shared with TRBD2. CDR1 is SEHNR and CDR2 is FQNEAQ in the germline V gene (reference sequence). The CDR3 runs 16 residues. J was trimmed by 5 bases and V by 2 bases; bases with no gene match: 11. The CDR3 DNA is TGTGCCAGCAGCTTATTATCCAGCGGGGGTAACGACGAGCAGTACTTC. It encodes CASSLLSSGGNDEQYF. The full variable domain, with the rest looked up from reference TRBV7-9 and TRBJ2-7, is DTGVSQNPRHKITKRGQNVTFRCDPISEHNRLYWYRQTLGQGPEFLTYFQNEAQLEKSRLLSDRFSAERPKGSFSTLEIQRTEQGDSAMYLCASSLLSSGGNDEQYFGPGTRLTVT.

The V call is TRBV7-9, the J call TRBJ1-6; D remains unclear. Germline loops: CDR1 SEHNR, CDR2 FQNEAQ (reference sequence). The CDR3 length is 14 residues. With 3 bases removed from V and 9 bases from J, the gap between germline ends came to 12 bases. The CDR3 sequence is CASSLGGPTSPLHF. In DNA form, the CDR3 reads TGTGCCAGCAGCTTGGGAGGGCCTACTTCACCCCTCCACTTT.

The V call is TRBV25-1, the J call TRBJ2-7, with D possibly being TRBD1 (6 bases). The CDR3 has 13 amino acids. Germline V gene data show CDR1 as MGHDK and CDR2 as SYGVNS. V lost 6 bases, J lost 0 bases, and 9 bases lay in between. The CDR3 sequence: CASRDRSSYEQYF. Here the CDR3 DNA reads TGTGCCAGCAGAGACAGGAGCTCCTACGAGCAGTACTTC.

The gene calls are TRBV2 and TRBJ1-1; the match to TRBD1 covers 8 bases. The CDR3 is 15 amino acids. CDR1 and CDR2 from the germline V gene are SNHLY and FYNNEI. V shed 5 bases, J shed 4 bases, and the junction held 9 bases outside the gene matches. The CDR3 is CASSSTGQGCTEAFF. CDR3 bases: TGTGCCAGCAGTTCGACTGGACAGGGATGCACTGAAGCTTTCTTT.

The V and J genes are TRBV6-5 and TRBJ2-7, with TRBD2 matching 7 bases. CDR1 is MNHEY, CDR2 SVGAGI, per germline. V was pared by 8 bases and J by 10 bases, with 14 bases of the junction left unmatched. The length of the CDR3 is 13 residues. In DNA, the CDR3 is TGTGCCAGCCGCAAACCTCCGGGGGGTCAACAGTACTTC. Protein sequence: CASRKPPGGQQYF.

This clone occurred once. The J gene is TRBJ1-2, the V gene TRBV28, with 7 bases lining up with TRBD1. The CDR3 is made up of 13 amino acids. CDR1 is MDHEN and CDR2 is SYDVKM in the germline V gene. V trimming: 3 bases; J trimming: 3 bases; junction bases outside the gene matches: 1. CDR3 DNA: TGTGCCAGCAGTTTTGGACAGGACTATGGCTACACCTTC. Translation: CASSFGQDYGYTF.

This clone was observed once. The chain employs TRBV28 and TRBJ1-3, with 7 positions matching TRBD1. Losses at the gene ends were 7 bases for V and 4 bases for J; bases not matched to a gene: 7. CDR3 size: 14 residues. CDR1 MDHEN and CDR2 SYDVKM come from the germline V gene. The CDR3 DNA follows: TGTGCCAGCAAAACAGGGGTAGTCGGAAACACCATATATTTT. This translates into CASKTGVVGNTIYF.

The V call is TRBV30, the J call TRBJ2-7, with 12 bases identical to TRBD2. The V gene's germline CDR1 is GTSNPN and CDR2 SVGIG (reference sequence). V trimming: 2 bases; J trimming: 5 bases; junction bases outside the gene matches: 10. The CDR3 has 16 amino acids. As DNA, the CDR3 is TGTGCCTGGAGTCCCGGAACTAGCGGGGGGATGCACGAGCAGTACTTC. This translates into CAWSPGTSGGMHEQYF.

The rearrangement uses TRBV7-2 and TRBJ1-2; the match to TRBD1 covers 10 bases. Germline V lookup: CDR1 SGHTA, CDR2 FQGNSA. This CDR3 has 14 amino acids. The V segment lost 3 bases and the J segment 6 bases; nucleotides outside the gene matches: 4. The CDR3 nucleotides are TGTGCCAGCAGCTTGACAGGGGGCCGGGATGGCTACACCTTC. It yields the protein CASSLTGGRDGYTF.

V gene TRBV23-1 combines with J gene TRBJ1-5; D call uncertain. TRBV23-1 is classed as an ORF, of uncertain function. V was shortened by 8 bases and J by 6 bases, with 14 bases between the two germline ends. The CDR3 totals 13 residues. This CDR3 reads CASPGESGQPQHF. DNA for the CDR3: TGCGCCAGCCCCGGGGAATCGGGTCAGCCCCAGCATTTT.

V is TRBV5-1 and J is TRBJ1-1; maybe TRBD1 (6 bases). This CDR3 spans 15 amino acids. Germline assignment: CDR1 SGHRS and CDR2 YFSETQ. Trimming shortened V by 4 bases and J by 9 bases, and 22 bases separated the two germline ends. The CDR3 region is CASSLDSELGGQAFF. The CDR3 nucleotides read TGCGCCAGCAGCCTAGACAGCGAACTAGGGGGACAAGCTTTCTTT. The entire variable domain, with the rest obtained from reference TRBV5-1 and TRBJ1-1, is as follows: KAGVTQTPRYLIKTRGQQVTLSCSPISGHRSVSWYQQTPGQGLQFLFEYFSETQRNKGNFPGRFSGRQFSNSRSEMNVSTLELGDSALYLCASSLDSELGGQAFFGQGTRLTVV.

This chain connects TRBV7-9 to TRBJ1-4, with 7 nucleotides matching TRBD1. The CDR3 spans 14 residues. The V and J ends lost 5 bases and 8 bases, in that order; junction bases with no gene match: 8. Germline loops: CDR1 SEHNR, CDR2 FQNEAQ (reference sequence). CDR3 residues: CASSHTGAAEKLFF. Here the CDR3 DNA reads TGTGCCAGCAGCCACACAGGGGCTGCCGAAAAACTGTTTTTT. Filled out from reference TRBV7-9 and TRBJ1-4, the complete variable domain reads DTGVSQNPRHKITKRGQNVTFRCDPISEHNRLYWYRQTLGQGPEFLTYFQNEAQLEKSRLLSDRFSAERPKGSFSTLEIQRTEQGDSAMYLCASSHTGAAEKLFFGSGTQLSVL.

The chain uses TRBV5-1 and TRBJ2-5; possible D gene TRBD2, 6 bases. Trimming cost V 1 base and J 4 bases, with 14 bases left between them. CDR1 and CDR2 from the germline V gene are SGHRS and YFSETQ. CDR3 length equals 15 residues. This CDR3 reads CASSLRGMTGETQYF. As DNA, the CDR3 is TGCGCCAGCAGCTTGCGGGGGATGACGGGAGAGACCCAGTACTTC. Filled out from reference TRBV5-1 and TRBJ2-5, the complete variable domain reads KAGVTQTPRYLIKTRGQQVTLSCSPISGHRSVSWYQQTPGQGLQFLFEYFSETQRNKGNFPGRFSGRQFSNSRSEMNVSTLELGDSALYLCASSLRGMTGETQYFGPGTRLLVL.

This clone was picked up a small number of times. The rearrangement uses TRBV28 and TRBJ2-7; TRBD1 is a possible D gene (6 bases). V was shortened by 2 bases and J by 3 bases, with 17 bases between the two germline ends. Germline assignment: CDR1 MDHEN and CDR2 SYDVKM. This CDR3 has 16 amino acids. Here the CDR3 DNA reads TGTGCCAGCAGTTTAGTGGCCAGGGGAGTAGGCTACGAGCAGTACTTC. Its protein product is CASSLVARGVGYEQYF.

The rearrangement uses TRBV2 and TRBJ1-2; no definite D call. V lost 6 bases to trimming and J lost 2 bases, with 7 bases between them. Germline lookup yields CDR1 SNHLY and CDR2 FYNNEI. CDR3 length equals 12 residues. Here the CDR3 DNA reads TGTGCCAGCAGCGAGGCGAACTATGGCTACACCTTC. As protein: CASSEANYGYTF. Supplemented by reference TRBV2 and TRBJ1-2, the full variable domain reads EPEVTQTPSHQVTQMGQEVILRCVPISNHLYFYWYRQILGQKVEFLVSFYNNEISEKSEIFDDQFSVERPDGSNFTLKIRSTKLEDSAMYFCASSEANYGYTFGSGTRLTVV.

Comment on this clone: Other nucleotide sequences from this sample produce the same CDR3. The chain combines TRBV4-1 with TRBJ1-2, with D possibly being TRBD1 (5 bases). The V gene lost 0 bases and the J gene lost 2 bases, with 7 bases spanning the gap. Germline V lookup: CDR1 MGHRA, CDR2 YSYEKL. The CDR3 consists of 14 residues. The CDR3 DNA reads TGCGCCAGCAGCCAAGAGCGGACAAACTATGGCTACACCTTC. Protein sequence: CASSQERTNYGYTF.

Concerning this clone: This sample includes further DNA sequences coding for the same CDR3. V and J are TRBV5-1 and TRBJ2-5; possible D gene TRBD1, 6 bases. Trimming shortened V by 0 bases and J by 5 bases, and 11 bases separated the two germline ends. The CDR3 covers 14 residues. Germline values: CDR1 SGHRS, CDR2 YFSETQ. CDR3 residues: CASSLGQGPETQYF. The CDR3 DNA reads as TGCGCCAGCAGCTTGGGTCAGGGGCCTGAGACCCAGTACTTC.